A selection of T cell receptor beta chains follows, all from one sample in a study of T cell clonotyping in hematopoietic cell transplantation. The protocol was immunoSEQ multiplex PCR, while the TCRdb copy is restricted to in-frame clones and leaves out a portion. The repertoire consists of tens of thousands of clones, with 96% occurring once and the leading ten covering under 2%. The sample here was peripheral blood mononuclear cells, taken before stem cell transplant. Every receptor here comes from a woman in her fifties or sixties with acute myeloid leukemia. Some clones in this sample may be carry-over from other donors' samples. Each CDR3 is given with its conserved first and last residue. Fields, in order: J gene, clone size, D gene, V gene, CDR3 DNA, CDR3 protein. The D gene is left open where the match is weak. Clone size is shown for a subset of rows, as once, few, many or a class of expanded clone.

>TRBJ2-1|once|NA|TRBV14
TGTGCCAGCAGCACCCGAACCGGGGGGCTCAATGAGCAGTTCTTC
CASSTRTGGLNEQFF
>TRBJ1-6|NA|NA|TRBV9
TGTGCCAGCAGCGCCAGGGTAAGCAATTCACCCCTCCACTTT
CASSARVSNSPLHF
>TRBJ2-3|NA|TRBD2|TRBV2
TGTGCCAGCAGTGAAGGACTAGCGGGAGTGAAAGATACGCAGTATTTT
CASSEGLAGVKDTQYF
>TRBJ1-2|NA|NA|TRBV10-3
TGTGCCATCAGTGATAAGGCAGATTCTAACTATGGCTACACCTTC
CAISDKADSNYGYTF
>TRBJ2-1|NA|NA|TRBV28
TGTGCCAGCAACCGGCTAATTAACAATGAGCAGTTCTTC
CASNRLINNEQFF
>TRBJ1-3|NA|NA|TRBV4-2
TGTGCCAGCAGCCAAGACAGGGTAGTAAACACCATATATTTT
CASSQDRVVNTIYF
>TRBJ1-1|NA|NA|TRBV11-2
TGTGCCAGCAGCTTAGGGGCAGGGTTGGCGGCCACTGAAGCTTTCTTT
CASSLGAGLAATEAFF
>TRBJ1-6|NA|TRBD1|TRBV27
TGTGCCAGCAGTTTGGGACAGGGGGGAAATTCACCCCTCCACTTT
CASSLGQGGNSPLHF
>TRBJ1-2|NA|NA|TRBV6-1
TGTGCCAGCAGTGAGCAGGGTTTGGAGGGCTACACCTTC
CASSEQGLEGYTF
>TRBJ2-7|NA|TRBD2|TRBV2
TGTGCCAGCAGTGAAGCGTTCGAGCGGGGGGGCTCCTACGAGCAGTACTTC
CASSEAFERGGSYEQYF
>TRBJ1-1|NA|TRBD1|TRBV28
TGTGCCAGCAGTCCGGCTTTGGGGACAGTAGGTGAAGCTTTCTTT
CASSPALGTVGEAFF
>TRBJ1-2|NA|NA|TRBV6-5
TGTGCCAGCAGTTACCACGGGAATAACTATGGCTACACCTTC
CASSYHGNNYGYTF
>TRBJ1-1|once|NA|TRBV4-1
TGCGCCAGCAGCCCCCTAGGGGAGGGGAACACTGAAGCTTTCTTT
CASSPLGEGNTEAFF
>TRBJ1-2|NA|NA|TRBV29-1
TGCAGCGTTGAAGATCGGGAAGGGTATGGCTACACCTTC
CSVEDREGYGYTF
>TRBJ1-1|NA|NA|TRBV5-4
TGTGCCAGCAGCTTAGGAGGGTCGGGCACTGAAGCTTTCTTT
CASSLGGSGTEAFF
>TRBJ1-2|NA|TRBD1|TRBV10-1
TGCGCCAGCAAATTCGGGACAGGGGGCGATGGCTACACCTTC
CASKFGTGGDGYTF
>TRBJ1-1|NA|TRBD1|TRBV5-1
TGCGCCAGCAGCCCAAACAGGGGGCCGGGTGAAGCTTTCTTT
CASSPNRGPGEAFF
>TRBJ1-1|NA|NA|TRBV19
TGTGCCAGTAGTAGGGGACGCTCGGGTACTGAAGCTTTCTTT
CASSRGRSGTEAFF
>TRBJ2-2|NA|TRBD1|TRBV11-1
TGTGCCAGCAGCCGGGACAGGGGAGACACCGGGGAGCTGTTTTTT
CASSRDRGDTGELFF
>TRBJ2-1|NA|NA|TRBV20-1
TGCAGTGCTAGGCTACTCCAGTTCTTC
CSARLLQFF
>TRBJ1-2|NA|NA|TRBV10-3
TGTGCCATCAGTGGGGTCAACAACTATGGCTACACCTTC
CAISGVNNYGYTF
>TRBJ2-5|NA|NA|TRBV10-1
TGCGCCAGCAGCGCTACAGGGCAGGAGACCCAGTACTTC
CASSATGQETQYF
>TRBJ1-2|NA|NA|TRBV6-1
TGTGCCAGCAGTGAAGCTATTGGTCCAGCTAACTATGGCTACACCTTC
CASSEAIGPANYGYTF
>TRBJ2-1|NA|TRBD1|TRBV19
TGTGCCAGTAGTATAGAGCTAGTGGGGCAGGGGGCGCGTGAGCAGTTCTTC
CASSIELVGQGAREQFF
>TRBJ2-2|NA|TRBD1|TRBV19
TGTGCCAGTAGTGCCGGGACAGGGGGATCCACCGGGGAGCTGTTTTTT
CASSAGTGGSTGELFF
>TRBJ2-5|NA|NA|TRBV19
TGTGCCAGTAGGAGATCAGGGGAAGAGACCCAGTACTTC
CASRRSGEETQYF
>TRBJ2-7|NA|TRBD2|TRBV2
TGTGCCAGCCCGAAAGCACGGGAGGACCGGTACTCCTACGAGCAGTACTTC
CASPKAREDRYSYEQYF
>TRBJ2-1|NA|TRBD2|TRBV11-3
TGTGCCAGCAGCTTAACCACAGGACTAGGAAACAATGAGCAGTTCTTC
CASSLTTGLGNNEQFF